The T cell receptor (beta chain) described here comes from a study of blood T cell repertoires in COVID-19 (dated by TCRdb to about 2020). General notes on the study: Samples covering the acute and convalescent phases of COVID-19 were provided by collaborators in the United States, Italy and Spain. The material from the prospective study consisted of cDNA or gDNA derived from T cells, B-cell-depleted T cells, or PBMCs. Deeply sampled blood TCRbeta repertoires from subjects exposed to, actively infected with, or recovered from COVID-19 were included in the dataset. The repertoires were made available in a free public database intended to serve as a resource for research on the immune response to SARS-CoV-2. The samples were drawn from the first 160 participants of the ongoing ImmuneRACE study and from over a thousand subjects provided by 6 global collaborators. The sample metadata nearly always contained a de-identified subject ID, COVID-19 status, age in years and sex. Where available, HLA class I and class II types were obtained from metadata supplied by the sample provider rather than from assay-based typing. On the study overall, not on this receptor specifically: The amount of clinical and demographic metadata varied by source and participant and was provided uncurated.

TCRbeta CDR3 regions were amplified from genomic DNA using the immunoSEQ Assay, a bias-controlled multiplex PCR. As for how the authors treated the data: The number of nucleated cells in each sample was estimated by amplification of reference gene primers within the assay. To quantify the absolute abundance of each unique TCRbeta CDR3 rearrangement, sequence reads were collapsed and filtered. For each sample, productive Simpson clonality was calculated as the square root of Simpson's diversity index across productive rearrangements. TCRdb took over this immuneACCESS table, retaining in-frame rearrangements with V and J assigned. Such tables are incomplete; in checked studies, under half of the missing clones stem from an unresolved V gene, and the remainder is unexplained. V, J and clone size are taken as reported in that table, and D and trimming were inferred from the DNA itself. The sample profile shows 200,000 to 250,000 clones; 86% of them were found once. The top ten clonotypes cover approximately 6.2% of the sample.

As for this clone: Its antigen is unknown. No much larger clone exists at a distance of one base, and base qualities are not known.

One collaborating source in Seattle enrolled patients during active infection and followed them longitudinally through the course of disease. Each collaborating institution followed its own protocols to collect whole blood in K2EDTA tubes. For TCRbeta analysis, collaborators shipped samples in one of three forms: frozen whole blood, isolated PBMCs, or DNA extracted from either of those sample types. Sequences were obtained from peripheral blood. The TCR sequence derives from a woman of 80 years or more with COVID-19, enrolled during active disease.

The DNA sequence is given as TGCGCCAGCAGCCAAGGGGCTAGCGGGGGGGCAGATACGCAGTATTTT. Its translation is CASSQGASGGADTQYF. The V and J genes are TRBV4-1 and TRBJ2-3, with 12 junctional bases fitting TRBD2. Per the germline V gene, MGHRA is the CDR1 and YSYEKL is the CDR2. The CDR3 runs 16 amino acids, cysteine and phenylalanine included. This entry keeps only the CDR3 DNA: 48 bases, framed from base 1. V lost 1 base and J lost 4 bases, and the count of bases not matched to a germline gene is 3.